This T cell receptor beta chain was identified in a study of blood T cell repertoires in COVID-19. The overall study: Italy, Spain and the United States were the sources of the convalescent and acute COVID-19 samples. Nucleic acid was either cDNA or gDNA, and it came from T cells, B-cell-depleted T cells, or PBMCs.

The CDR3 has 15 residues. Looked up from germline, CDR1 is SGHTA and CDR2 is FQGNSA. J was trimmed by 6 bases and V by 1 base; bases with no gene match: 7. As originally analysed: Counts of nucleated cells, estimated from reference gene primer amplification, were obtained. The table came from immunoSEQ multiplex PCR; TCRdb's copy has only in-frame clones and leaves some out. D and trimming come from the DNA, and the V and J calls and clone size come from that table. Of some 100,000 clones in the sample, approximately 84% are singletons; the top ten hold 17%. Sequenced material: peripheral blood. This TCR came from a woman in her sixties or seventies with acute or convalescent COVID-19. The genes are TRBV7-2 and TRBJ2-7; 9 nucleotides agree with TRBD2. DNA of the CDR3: TGTGCCAGCAGCTTAGTTGGGACTAGCTCTCTCGAGCAGTACTTC. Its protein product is CASSLVGTSSLEQYF.